This T cell receptor beta chain was sequenced for a study of cytomegalovirus exposure and HLA in healthy donors. This CDR3 comprises 12 residues. CDR1 and CDR2 from the germline V gene are ENHRY and SYGVKD. The V and J ends lost 10 bases and 1 base respectively, with 9 bases between them. On this clone itself: No antigen is known for it.

Vbeta (60) and Jbeta (13) primers were used in the PCR. Some clones are missing from TCRdb's copy, which holds only in-frame ones; the method was immunoSEQ multiplex PCR. The table records around 130,000 clones, around 83% of them present only once. Study findings and constraints: On later analysis, the bulk of CMV-associated TCR beta chains appeared to be HLA-restricted.

This TCR derives from a girl aged 2 to 9 in good health and CMV-seronegative. The sequenced sample was PBMCs. The J gene is TRBJ2-3, the V gene TRBV10-3, with D possibly matching TRBD2 (5 bases). In DNA, the CDR3 is TGTGCCACCCGGACTCGCACAGATACGCAGTATTTT. It codes for CATRTRTDTQYF.